A single T cell receptor beta chain is shown here with its context. This sample is part of a study of tumour-infiltrating T cells in Burkitt lymphoma. V lost 5 bases and J lost 2; bases outside the gene matches: 9. In germline, CDR1 is GTSNPN, CDR2 SVGIG (reference sequence). CDR3 size: 14 residues. Sequencing used immunoSEQ multiplex PCR; TCRdb keeps in-frame clones, though not all of them. The sample has tens of thousands of clones, roughly 30% seen once. This TCR was sampled from a human donor with Burkitt lymphoma. The chain links TRBV30 to TRBJ2-7; 7 nucleotides match TRBD1. Sequenced material: tumor tissue. The CDR3 protein is CAWARDTGAYEQYF. CDR3 in DNA: TGTGCCTGGGCCCGGGACACAGGGGCCTACGAGCAGTACTTC. Full variable domain (rest looked up from reference TRBV30 and TRBJ2-7): SQTIHQWPATLVQPVGSPLSLECTVEGTSNPNLYWYRQAAGRGLQLLFYSVGIGQISSEVPQNLSASRPQDRQFILSSKKLLLSDSGFYLCAWARDTGAYEQYFGPGTRLTVT.